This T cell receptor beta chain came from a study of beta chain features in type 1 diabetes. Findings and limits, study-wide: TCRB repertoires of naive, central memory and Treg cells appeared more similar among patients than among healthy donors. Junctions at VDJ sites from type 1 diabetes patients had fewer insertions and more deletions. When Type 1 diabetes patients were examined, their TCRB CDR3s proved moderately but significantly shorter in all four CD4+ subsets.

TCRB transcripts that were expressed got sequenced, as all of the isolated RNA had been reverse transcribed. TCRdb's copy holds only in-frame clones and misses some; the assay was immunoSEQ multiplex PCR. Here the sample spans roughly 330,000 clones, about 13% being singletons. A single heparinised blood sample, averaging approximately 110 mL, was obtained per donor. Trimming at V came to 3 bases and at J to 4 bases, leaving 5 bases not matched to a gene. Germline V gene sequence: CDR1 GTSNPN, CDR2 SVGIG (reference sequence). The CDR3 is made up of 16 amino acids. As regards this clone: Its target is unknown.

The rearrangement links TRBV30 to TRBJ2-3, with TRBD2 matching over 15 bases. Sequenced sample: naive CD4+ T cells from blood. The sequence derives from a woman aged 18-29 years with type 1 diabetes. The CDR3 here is CAWSLGLAGGPDTQYF. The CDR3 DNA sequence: TGTGCCTGGAGCTTAGGACTAGCGGGAGGGCCAGATACGCAGTATTTT.